This T cell receptor (beta chain) was observed in a study of blood T cell repertoires in COVID-19. The wider study: Donors in the United States, Italy and Spain gave samples during acute or convalescent COVID-19. PBMCs, B-cell-depleted T cells, or T cells provided the cDNA or gDNA that made up the material.

Original data processing: For nucleated cells, counts were estimated from reference gene primer amplification. Data came from immunoSEQ multiplex PCR; TCRdb stores just in-frame clones and leaves some out. D and trimming were read from the DNA, whereas the V and J calls and clone size are those reported in that table. Here the sample spans a few hundred thousand clones, roughly 90% being singletons. CDR1 is MGHRA and CDR2 is YSYEKL in the germline V gene. V was trimmed by 4 bases and J by 5 bases, leaving 15 bases between them. The CDR3 has 15 residues. The sample was peripheral blood. The chain joins TRBV4-1 to TRBJ1-3, with TRBD1 as a possible D gene (5 bases). The sequence came from a man in his forties with acute or convalescent COVID-19. The CDR3 bases are TGCGCCAGCAGCCCTAATCCAGGGTCGAGAAACACCATATATTTT. Its translation: CASSPNPGSRNTIYF.